This T cell receptor beta chain originates from a study of beta chain features in type 1 diabetes. About the study: Sorted cell examination encompassed around 100,000,000 cells across all samples. Study-wide results and limits: Patients' naive, central memory and regulatory TCRB repertoires appeared more alike than those of healthy donors. Junctions at VDJ sites from type 1 diabetes patients had fewer insertions and more deletions. Sequencing the cDNA could make cells with high TCR expression show up more than they should.

V dropped 2 bases and J dropped 7 bases, with 11 bases sitting between them. This CDR3 has 14 residues. Germline V lookup: CDR1 SGHTA, CDR2 FQGTGA. Reverse transcription of all isolated RNA meant that expressed TCRB transcripts were sequenced. Only in-frame clones appear in the TCRdb table, and some are missing; sequencing was by immunoSEQ multiplex PCR. In the table there are about 9,200 clones, around 82% of which are singletons. For this clone: Its antigen is undetermined.

Material: Tregs from blood. The rearrangement uses TRBV7-3 and TRBJ2-2; TRBD2 might be the D (5 bases). This clonotype originated in a woman younger than 30 in good health. The CDR3 is CASSLPHEGGELFF. CDR3 DNA sequence: TGTGCCAGCAGCTTACCCCATGAGGGCGGGGAGCTGTTTTTT.